Ten or more counts support the clone carrying this T cell receptor beta chain. Antigen specificity is unknown. This sample was taken from a study of regulatory T cells in long-lasting Graves disease. Study findings and constraints: Accuracy may have been reduced by the small sample size. Favored gene segments in persistent disease were TRBV28, TRBJ1-2 and TRBJ2-5.

Indicated time point: persistent/refractory GD, antithyroid drugs over 5 years with positive TRAb. Construction of the TCR library relied on RNA isolated from PBMCs. Diagnosing Graves' disease relied on the American Thyroid Association guidelines. Looked up from germline, CDR1 is MDHEN and CDR2 is SYDVKM. The V gene end was trimmed by 3 bases and the J gene end by 8 bases; junction bases not matched to a gene: 6. The CDR3 contains 14 residues. The TCR beta library used iRepertoire HTBI primers with Arm-PCR amplification of CDR3. Study processing details: Across the samples, identification revealed just over 60 TRBV and around 13 TRBJ segments. TCRdb reanalysed the multiplex PCR reads using MiXCR and keeps one entry per CDR3 protein. TCRdb, not the authors, supplied the V and J calls. The sample carries approximately 500,000 distinct CDR3 sequences, roughly 21% recorded once.

The sequenced sample was peripheral blood mononuclear cells (PBMCs), obtained when the disease was refractory, from a patient treated with antithyroid drugs. This TCR was recovered from a female donor with Graves disease. The chain uses TRBV28 and TRBJ2-7, with 11 bases fitting TRBD1. CDR3 sequence (DNA): TGTGCCAGCAGTTTCGGACAGGGGGCTCTCAAGCAGTACTTC. Residues: CASSFGQGALKQYF.